The sequence of this TCR beta chain was determined in a study of blood T cell repertoires in COVID-19. Study-wide background: COVID-19 samples from acute and convalescent phases originated in the United States, Italy and Spain. T cells, B-cell-depleted T cells, or PBMCs provided the cDNA or gDNA that served as material.

As handled by the study authors: Reference gene primers were amplified, and this amplification served to estimate nucleated cell counts. TCRdb's copy holds only in-frame clones and misses some; the assay was immunoSEQ multiplex PCR. V, J and clone size were drawn from that table, and D and trimming were deduced from the DNA. The sample holds about 220,000 clones, 65% to 90% seen once. V lost 1 base, J lost 0 bases, and 10 bases lay in between. CDR3 length: 16 residues. From germline, CDR1 is SGHNT and CDR2 YENEEA. Enrollment of patients from Seattle took place during active infection, with longitudinal follow-up.

J is TRBJ2-1 and V is TRBV11-3; D gene uncertain. The origin of this receptor is an older woman with COVID-19, enrolled during active disease. Sequenced material: peripheral blood. This CDR3 is CASSLGGAPSYNEQFF. The CDR3 nucleotides are TGTGCCAGCAGCTTAGGTGGAGCTCCCTCCTACAATGAGCAGTTCTTC.